These T cell receptor beta chains were read from a single sample in a study of control samples from healthy donors and cancer patients. Here immunoSEQ multiplex PCR was the method, and the copy in TCRdb shows in-frame clones only, minus some. This table has over 150,000 clones, over 90% appearing once. Sequenced input: blood. The receptors were sampled from a woman under 40 in good health. Both conserved end residues are part of each CDR3.

v_call: TRBV5-6
cdr3_aa: CASSLGRGDEQFF

v_call: TRBV6-1
cdr3_aa: CASSEVSHNEQFF

v_call: TRBV5-5
cdr3_aa: CASSLGTSGASSYNEQFF

v_call: TRBV4-1
cdr3_aa: CASSHRTAAFYGYTF

v_call: TRBV10-2
cdr3_aa: CASNSEWGEDYEQYF

v_call: TRBV19
cdr3_aa: CASRASGHTDTQYF

v_call: TRBV3-1/TRBV3-2
cdr3_aa: CASSQAGPGSYGYTF

v_call: TRBV28
cdr3_aa: CATRKGYGYTF

v_call: TRBV5-1
cdr3_aa: CASSAPVQQGASTEAFF

v_call: TRBV6-5
cdr3_aa: CASNFFYEQYF

v_call: TRBV12-3/TRBV12-4
cdr3_aa: CASREWTSGELFF

v_call: TRBV29-1
cdr3_aa: CSVSSSGAYGYTF

v_call: TRBV25-1
cdr3_aa: CASNNLQETQYF

v_call: TRBV28
cdr3_aa: CASGRNSPLHF

v_call: TRBV3-1/TRBV3-2
cdr3_aa: CASSQDRVNEKLFF

v_call: TRBV19
cdr3_aa: CASSIRVLGTDLISNQPQHF

v_call: TRBV7-9
cdr3_aa: CASSFSLMVATSWGETQYF

v_call: TRBV9
cdr3_aa: CASSVAVGRALFF

v_call: TRBV5-8
cdr3_aa: CASSRDRGRTEAFF

v_call: TRBV7-9
cdr3_aa: CASSPREGTNTEAFF

v_call: TRBV15
cdr3_aa: CATSRDGANYGYTF

v_call: TRBV30
cdr3_aa: CAWSQGYTEAFF

v_call: TRBV7-9
cdr3_aa: CASSPVDRGPNTEAFF

v_call: TRBV5-4
cdr3_aa: CASSSLQQGSLNEQFF

v_call: TRBV7-2
cdr3_aa: CASSPGLADTDTQYF

v_call: TRBV5-1
cdr3_aa: CASSLGGASSAPLHF

v_call: TRBV28
cdr3_aa: CASGDRTSYNEQFF

v_call: TRBV10-1
cdr3_aa: CASSASSYEQYF

v_call: TRBV13
cdr3_aa: CASSLDRANSPLHF

v_call: TRBV29-1
cdr3_aa: CSGGQLIRGEQFF

v_call: TRBV3-1/TRBV3-2
cdr3_aa: CASSQDPARRTQYF

v_call: TRBV6-2/TRBV6-3
cdr3_aa: CASSYYPTTNTEAFF

v_call: TRBV27
cdr3_aa: CASSMKRGARPNTDTQYF

v_call: TRBV5-1
cdr3_aa: CASSLQVRADTQYF

v_call: TRBV3-1/TRBV3-2
cdr3_aa: CASSLAGGFNEQFF

v_call: TRBV10-3
cdr3_aa: CAISDSGNEQFF

v_call: TRBV25-1
cdr3_aa: CASSGTGGFNQPQHF

v_call: TRBV19
cdr3_aa: CASSTGLNQPQHF

v_call: TRBV15
cdr3_aa: CATSRDPYGVGNSPLHF

v_call: TRBV19
cdr3_aa: CASSVPGHLYEQYF

v_call: TRBV30
cdr3_aa: CAWTMGDSGANVLTF

v_call: TRBV13
cdr3_aa: CASSLVAAYTQYF

v_call: TRBV28
cdr3_aa: CASFWTGTSEAFF

v_call: TRBV5-6
cdr3_aa: CASSLRQGEAFF

v_call: TRBV14
cdr3_aa: CASSQDGVARGLPNTGELFF

v_call: TRBV14
cdr3_aa: CASSRTQGTEAFF

v_call: TRBV2
cdr3_aa: CASTMDRGLYYGYTF

v_call: TRBV7-3
cdr3_aa: CASSVTGNYNSPLHF

v_call: TRBV9
cdr3_aa: CASSAREGHDNEQFF

v_call: TRBV6-5
cdr3_aa: CASSYSSGGETQYF

v_call: TRBV2
cdr3_aa: CASSVRQGALSEQFF

v_call: TRBV3-1/TRBV3-2
cdr3_aa: CASSGSQWDEKLFF

v_call: TRBV6-2/TRBV6-3
cdr3_aa: CASSYPTPEAFF

v_call: TRBV2
cdr3_aa: CASSDSASGGRYEQYF

v_call: TRBV7-9
cdr3_aa: CASSLSEGTQPQHF